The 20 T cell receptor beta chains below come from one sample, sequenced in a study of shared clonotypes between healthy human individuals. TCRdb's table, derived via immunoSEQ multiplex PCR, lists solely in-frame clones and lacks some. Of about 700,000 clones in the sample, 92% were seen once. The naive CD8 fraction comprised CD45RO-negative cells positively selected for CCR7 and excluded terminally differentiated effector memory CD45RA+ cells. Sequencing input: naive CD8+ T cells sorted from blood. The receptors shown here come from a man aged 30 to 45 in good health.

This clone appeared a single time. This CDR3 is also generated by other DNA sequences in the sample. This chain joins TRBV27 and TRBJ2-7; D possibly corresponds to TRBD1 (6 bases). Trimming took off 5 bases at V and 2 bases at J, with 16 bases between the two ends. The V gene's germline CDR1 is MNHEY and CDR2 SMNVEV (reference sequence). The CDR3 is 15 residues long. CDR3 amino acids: CASSLRGAPTYEQYF. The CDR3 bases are TGTGCCAGCAGTCTCAGGGGCGCCCCTACCTACGAGCAGTACTTC.

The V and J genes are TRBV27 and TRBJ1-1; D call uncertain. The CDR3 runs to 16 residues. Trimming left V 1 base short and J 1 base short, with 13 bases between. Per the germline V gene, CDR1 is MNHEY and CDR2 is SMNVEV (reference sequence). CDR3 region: CASSLYPGMGNTEAFF. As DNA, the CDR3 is TGTGCCAGCAGTTTATACCCCGGGATGGGGAACACTGAAGCTTTCTTT.

The CDR3 loop is CASSISRARVNQPQHF. The CDR3, as DNA: TGTGCCAGTAGTATAAGCCGCGCCAGGGTTAATCAGCCCCAGCATTTT. The genes are TRBV19 and TRBJ1-5; TRBD1 is a possible D gene (5 bases). Germline assignment: CDR1 LNHDA and CDR2 SQIVND (reference sequence). Trimming left V 2 bases short and J 4 bases short, with 15 bases between. The CDR3 spans 16 residues.

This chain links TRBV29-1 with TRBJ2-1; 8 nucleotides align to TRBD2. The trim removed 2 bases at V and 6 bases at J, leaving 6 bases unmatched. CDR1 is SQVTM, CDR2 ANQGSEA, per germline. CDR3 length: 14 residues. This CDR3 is CSVETAGVSNEQFF. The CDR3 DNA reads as TGCAGCGTTGAAACAGCGGGAGTCTCCAATGAGCAGTTCTTC.

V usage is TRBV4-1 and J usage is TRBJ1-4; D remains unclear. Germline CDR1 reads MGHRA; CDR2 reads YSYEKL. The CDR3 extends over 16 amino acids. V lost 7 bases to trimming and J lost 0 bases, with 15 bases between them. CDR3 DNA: TGCGCCAGCACGACCCGACAAGTTGCAACTAATGAAAAACTGTTTTTT. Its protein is CASTTRQVATNEKLFF.

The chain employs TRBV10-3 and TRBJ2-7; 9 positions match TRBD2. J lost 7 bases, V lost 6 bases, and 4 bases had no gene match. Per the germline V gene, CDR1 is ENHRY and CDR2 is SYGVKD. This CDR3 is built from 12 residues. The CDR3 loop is CAISRLAEEQYF. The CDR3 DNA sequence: TGTGCCATCAGCCGACTAGCGGAAGAGCAGTACTTC.

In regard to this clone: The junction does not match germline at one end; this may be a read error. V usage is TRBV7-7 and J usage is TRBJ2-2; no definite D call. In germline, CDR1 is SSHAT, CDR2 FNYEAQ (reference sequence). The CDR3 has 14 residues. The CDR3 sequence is CASSPDSSPGELFF. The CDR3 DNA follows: TGTGCTAGCAGCCCGGATTCGAGTCCCGGGGAGCTGTTTTTT. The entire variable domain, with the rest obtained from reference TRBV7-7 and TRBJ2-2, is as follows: GAGVSQSPRYKVTKRGQDVTLRCDPISSHATLYWYQQALGQGPEFLTYFNYEAQPDKSGLPSDRFSAERPEGSISTLTIQRTEQRDSAMYRCASSPDSSPGELFFGEGSRLTVL.

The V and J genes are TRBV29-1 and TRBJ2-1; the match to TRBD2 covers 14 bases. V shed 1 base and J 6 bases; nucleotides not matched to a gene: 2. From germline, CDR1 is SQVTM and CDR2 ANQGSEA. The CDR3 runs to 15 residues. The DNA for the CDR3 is TGCAGCGTTGAAGGGGGACTAGCGGGAGTCAATGAGCAGTTCTTC. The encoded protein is CSVEGGLAGVNEQFF.

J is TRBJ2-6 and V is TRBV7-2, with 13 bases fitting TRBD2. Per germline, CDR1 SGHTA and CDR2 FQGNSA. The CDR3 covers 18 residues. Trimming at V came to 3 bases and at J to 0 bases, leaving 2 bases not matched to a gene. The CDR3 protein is CASSFGLAGASGANVLTF. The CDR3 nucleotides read TGTGCCAGCAGCTTCGGACTAGCGGGAGCCTCTGGGGCCAACGTCCTGACTTTC.

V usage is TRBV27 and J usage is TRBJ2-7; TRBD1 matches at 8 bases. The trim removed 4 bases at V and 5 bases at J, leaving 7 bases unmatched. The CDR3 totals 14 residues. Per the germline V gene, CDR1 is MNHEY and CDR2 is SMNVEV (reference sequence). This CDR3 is CASSSETGDHEQYF. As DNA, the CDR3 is TGTGCCAGCAGTTCCGAGACAGGGGACCACGAGCAGTACTTC.

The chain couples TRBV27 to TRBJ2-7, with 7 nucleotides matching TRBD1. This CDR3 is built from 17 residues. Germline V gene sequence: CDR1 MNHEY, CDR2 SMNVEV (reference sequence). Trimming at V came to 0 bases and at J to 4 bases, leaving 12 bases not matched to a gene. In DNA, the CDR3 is TGTGCCAGCAGTTTATCTGTCGGGGACAGTATTCCATACGAGCAGTACTTC. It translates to CASSLSVGDSIPYEQYF.

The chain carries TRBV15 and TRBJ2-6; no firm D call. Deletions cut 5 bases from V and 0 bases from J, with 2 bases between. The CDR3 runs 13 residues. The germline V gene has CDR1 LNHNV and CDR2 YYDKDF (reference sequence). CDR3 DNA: TGTGCCACCAGCGCCTCTGGGGCCAACGTCCTGACTTTC. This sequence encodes CATSASGANVLTF.

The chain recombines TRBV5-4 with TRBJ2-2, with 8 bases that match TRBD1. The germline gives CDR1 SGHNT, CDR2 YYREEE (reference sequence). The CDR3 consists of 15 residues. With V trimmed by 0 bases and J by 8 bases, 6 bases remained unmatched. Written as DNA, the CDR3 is TGTGCCAGCAGCTTGGTTGCAGGGGGCAAGGGGGAGCTGTTTTTT. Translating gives CASSLVAGGKGELFF.

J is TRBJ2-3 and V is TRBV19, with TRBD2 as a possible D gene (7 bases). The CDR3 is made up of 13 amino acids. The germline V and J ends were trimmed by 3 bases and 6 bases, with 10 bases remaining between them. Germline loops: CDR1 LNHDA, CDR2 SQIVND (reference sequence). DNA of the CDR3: TGTGCCAGTAGTATTCGGGGGGCGGATACGCAGTATTTT. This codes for CASSIRGADTQYF.

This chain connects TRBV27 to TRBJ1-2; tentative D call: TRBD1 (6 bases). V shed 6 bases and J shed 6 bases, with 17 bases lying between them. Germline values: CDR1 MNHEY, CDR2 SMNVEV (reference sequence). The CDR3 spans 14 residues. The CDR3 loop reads CASSSPGGHNGYTF. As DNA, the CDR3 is TGTGCCAGCAGCTCTCCTGGGGGGCACAATGGCTACACCTTC.

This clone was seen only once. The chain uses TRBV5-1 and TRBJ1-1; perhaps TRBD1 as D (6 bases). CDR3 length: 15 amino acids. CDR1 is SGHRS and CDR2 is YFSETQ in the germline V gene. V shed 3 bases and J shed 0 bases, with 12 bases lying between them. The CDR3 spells CASSWEDSLNTEAFF. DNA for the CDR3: TGCGCCAGCAGCTGGGAGGACAGTCTGAACACTGAAGCTTTCTTT.

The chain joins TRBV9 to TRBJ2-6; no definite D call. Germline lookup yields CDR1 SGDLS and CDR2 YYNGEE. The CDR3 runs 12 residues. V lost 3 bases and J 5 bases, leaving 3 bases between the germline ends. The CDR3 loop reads CASSGRANVLTF. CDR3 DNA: TGTGCCAGCAGCGGCCGGGCCAACGTCCTGACTTTC.

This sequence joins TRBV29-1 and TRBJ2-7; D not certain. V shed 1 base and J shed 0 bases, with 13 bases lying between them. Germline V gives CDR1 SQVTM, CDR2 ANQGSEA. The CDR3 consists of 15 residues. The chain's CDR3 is CSVEAAEKSSYEQYF. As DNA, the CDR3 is TGCAGCGTTGAAGCGGCAGAAAAGAGCTCCTACGAGCAGTACTTC.

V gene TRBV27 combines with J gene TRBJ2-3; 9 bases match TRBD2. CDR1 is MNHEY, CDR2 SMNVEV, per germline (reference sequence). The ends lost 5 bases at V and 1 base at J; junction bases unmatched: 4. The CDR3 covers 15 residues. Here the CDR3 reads CASSNRTSGTDTQYF. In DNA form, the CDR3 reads TGTGCCAGCAGTAACCGGACTAGCGGCACAGATACGCAGTATTTT.

CDR3 amino acids: CASRYGQGGLGQPQHF. CDR3 coding DNA: TGTGCCAGCAGATATGGACAGGGAGGGTTGGGGCAGCCCCAGCATTTT. The J gene is TRBJ1-5, the V gene TRBV5-8; 8 bases line up with TRBD1. Germline V gene lookup returns CDR1 SGHTS and CDR2 YDEGEE. V shed 5 bases, J shed 7 bases, and the junction held 14 bases outside the gene matches. The CDR3 has 16 amino acids. Full variable domain (outside the CDR3, taken from reference TRBV5-8 and TRBJ1-5): EAGVTQSPTHLIKTRGQQATLRCSPISGHTSVYWYQQALGLGLQFLLWYDEGEERNRGNFPPRFSGRQFPNYSSELNVNALELEDSALYLCASRYGQGGLGQPQHFGDGTRLSIL.